This note documents a single T cell receptor (beta chain) sequence. The sample comes from a study of blood T cell repertoires in COVID-19. At the level of the study: PBMCs, B-cell-depleted T cells, or T cells provided the cDNA or gDNA that made up the material.

In germline, CDR1 is KGHSH, CDR2 LQKENI. The V and J ends lost 2 bases and 4 bases respectively, with 14 bases between them. This CDR3 spans 15 amino acids. Libraries were prepared by immunoSEQ multiplex PCR; TCRdb keeps only in-frame clonotypes and omits some of them. The sample has around 700,000 clones, more than 80% seen once. Sequenced sample: peripheral blood. This receptor was taken from a woman aged 18-35 years with acute or convalescent COVID-19. The genes are TRBV18 and TRBJ1-2, with D uncertain. CDR3 sequence (DNA): TGTGCCAGCTCACCAGAGGGATCCCCCGCCTATGGCTACACCTTC. As protein: CASSPEGSPAYGYTF. Looking up the rest from reference TRBV18 and TRBJ1-2 gives the full variable domain: NAGVMQNPRHLVRRRGQEARLRCSPMKGHSHVYWYRQLPEEGLKFMVYLQKENIIDESGMPKERFSAEFPKEGPSILRIQQVVRGDSAAYFCASSPEGSPAYGYTFGSGTRLTVV.